Listed below are T cell receptor beta chains from one sample, sequenced in a study of T cells in Graves' hyperthyroidism and ophthalmopathy. From the multiplex PCR reads, TCRdb called clonotypes with MiXCR, one entry per CDR3 protein. Found here are about 540,000 distinct CDR3 sequences, 46% of them singletons; the top ten hold roughly 8.2%. The specimen was peripheral blood or thyroid tissue (not recorded which). Source of these receptors: a woman under 30 with Graves' hyperthyroidism. Both conserved end residues are part of each CDR3. The D gene is left open where the match is weak. The size entry is marked missing in some rows and otherwise reads once, few, many or a size class.

NA,TRBJ1-6,TRBV25-1,NA,CARVLDGGSYNSPLHF,TGTGCTAGAGTTTTGGATGGGGGCTCCTATAATTCACCCCTCCACTTT
once,TRBJ2-5,TRBV5-8,NA,CASSFQRVDETQYF,TGTGCCAGCAGCTTCCAGCGGGTAGATGAGACCCAGTACTTC
NA,TRBJ1-1,TRBV2,NA,CASTSRGRTGAFF,TGTGCCAGCACAAGTCGCGGGAGGACTGGAGCTTTCTTT
many,TRBJ1-2,TRBV24-1,TRBD1,CATSDNTRDSYGYTF,TGTGCCACCAGTGACAACACCCGGGACAGCTATGGCTACACCTTC
many,TRBJ1-4,TRBV2,NA,CASSEGDKNEKLFF,TGTGCCAGCAGTGAAGGGGACAAAAATGAAAAACTGTTTTTT
NA,TRBJ1-1,TRBV7-2,NA,CASSRTPGRDLTFF,TGTGCCAGCAGCCGTACGCCTGGTCGGGACCTTACTTTCTTT
few,TRBJ2-2,TRBV5-1,NA,CASKLWPLGGELFF,TGTGCCAGCAAGTTATGGCCCTTGGGCGGGGAGCTGTTTTTT
many,TRBJ1-1,TRBV24-1,NA,CATSEAGQGNTEAFF,TGTGCCACCAGTGAGGCAGGGCAGGGGAACACTGAAGCTTTCTTT
many,TRBJ2-7,TRBV7-9,NA,CASSLEYYEQYF,TGTGCCAGCAGCTTGGAATACTACGAGCAGTACTTC
many,TRBJ1-2,TRBV25-1,TRBD1,CASSQGTGEIYGYTF,TGTGCCAGCTCACAGGGGACAGGCGAAATCTATGGCTACACCTTC
NA,TRBJ1-1,TRBV10-3,NA,CAISEVESPEAFF,TGTGCCATCAGTGAGGTGGAATCCCCTGAAGCTTTCTTT
few,TRBJ1-1,TRBV5-1,TRBD1,CASSSGQVEAFF,TGTGCCAGCAGCTCAGGACAGGTTGAAGCTTTCTTT
many,TRBJ1-3,TRBV29-1,NA,CSVEKGHGNTIYF,TGCAGCGTTGAAAAAGGGCACGGAAACACCATATATTTT
NA,TRBJ2-5,TRBV7-2,TRBD2,CASNPTSGSGTQYF,TGTGCCAGCAACCCTACTAGCGGGAGTGGGACCCAGTACTTC
many,TRBJ2-7,TRBV20-1,TRBD1,CSAPSPGQGSYEQYF,TGCAGTGCTCCCTCGCCGGGACAGGGTTCCTACGAGCAGTACTTC
NA,TRBJ1-2,TRBV2,TRBD1,CASSVRDRGGYTF,TGTGCCAGCAGTGTCCGGGACAGGGGAGGCTACACCTTC
NA,TRBJ2-7,TRBV7-3,NA,CASSSSSNEQYF,TGTGCCAGCAGTTCCAGCTCCAACGAGCAGTACTTC
many,TRBJ1-1,TRBV10-3,TRBD1,CAITQGQGWPEAFF,TGTGCCATCACTCAGGGACAGGGGTGGCCTGAAGCTTTCTTT
NA,TRBJ2-1,TRBV11-2,NA,CASSLEVPEQFF,TGTGCCAGCAGCTTAGAAGTACCCGAGCAGTTCTTC
NA,TRBJ1-2,TRBV2,NA,CASSEDGCTF,TGTGCCAGCAGTGAGGATGGCTGCACCTTC
once,TRBJ1-4,TRBV15,NA,CATSREDSGEKLFF,TGTGCCACCAGCAGAGAAGACAGCGGTGAAAAACTGTTTTTT
few,TRBJ1-5,TRBV10-3,TRBD1,CASSSIGQVSNQPQHF,TGTGCCAGCAGTTCCATTGGACAGGTTAGCAATCAGCCCCAGCATTTT
NA,TRBJ2-3,TRBV2,TRBD2,CASSDPGLATDTQYF,TGTGCCAGCAGTGACCCGGGACTAGCGACAGATACGCAGTATTTT
NA,TRBJ1-1,TRBV2,NA,CASRRRDMNTEAFF,TGTGCCAGCAGGAGGAGGGACATGAACACTGAAGCTTTCTTT
NA,TRBJ2-5,TRBV2,TRBD1,CASTRGQQETQYF,TGTGCCAGCACCCGGGGACAGCAAGAGACCCAGTACTTC
many,TRBJ1-1,TRBV7-2,NA,CASSQYTEAFF,TGTGCCAGCAGCCAGTACACTGAAGCTTTCTTT
NA,TRBJ2-7,TRBV2,NA,CASSPLSQYYEQYF,TGTGCCAGCTCCCCTCTGTCACAATACTACGAGCAGTACTTC
once,TRBJ2-7,TRBV7-9,TRBD2,CASSQLLAGVDEQYF,TGTGCCAGCAGTCAACTACTAGCGGGAGTCGACGAGCAGTACTTC
many,TRBJ1-6,TRBV7-9,NA,CASSSGLQGRHHF,TGTGCCAGCAGCTCGGGGCTCCAAGGTCGCCACCACTTT
NA,TRBJ2-7,TRBV7-9,TRBD2,CASSLEQAGRPPYEQYF,TGTGCCAGCAGCTTAGAGCAGGCCGGGAGGCCTCCCTACGAGCAGTACTTC
NA,TRBJ2-5,TRBV2,TRBD1,CASSDRAQVETQYF,TGTGCCAGCAGCGACAGGGCGCAAGTAGAGACCCAGTACTTC
once,TRBJ1-5,TRBV24-1,NA,CATSATGTYQPQHF,TGTGCCACCAGTGCCACAGGGACCTATCAGCCCCAGCATTTT
NA,TRBJ1-2,TRBV5-1,TRBD1,CASSTGEPGGGYTF,TGCGCCAGCTCGACAGGGGAACCCGGGGGTGGCTACACCTTC
NA,TRBJ2-7,TRBV9,NA,CASSVVQGEQYF,TGTGCCAGCAGCGTAGTTCAGGGCGAGCAGTACTTC
few,TRBJ1-3,TRBV2,NA,CARQRLNSGNTIYF,TGTGCCAGACAGAGATTGAACTCTGGAAACACCATATATTTT
NA,TRBJ2-5,TRBV2,NA,CASRLGQGLETQYF,TGTGCCAGCAGACTGGGGCAGGGTCTCGAGACCCAGTACTTC
NA,TRBJ2-5,TRBV9,NA,CASSVDPGSGLTQYF,TGTGCCAGCAGCGTAGACCCAGGAAGTGGGCTCACCCAGTACTTC
NA,TRBJ2-6,TRBV15,NA,CATSSPLSSGANVLTF,TGTGCCACCAGCAGCCCGTTGAGCTCTGGGGCCAACGTCCTGACTTTC
many,TRBJ1-2,TRBV7-2,NA,CASSLDGSGYTF,TGTGCCAGCAGCTTAGATGGTTCGGGCTACACCTTC
many,TRBJ2-5,TRBV2,NA,CASSAGEMETQYF,TGTGCCAGCAGTGCCGGGGAGATGGAGACCCAGTACTTC
NA,TRBJ1-5,TRBV19,TRBD1,CASSRGQGAIEPQHF,TGTGCCAGTAGCAGAGGGCAGGGGGCAATCGAGCCCCAGCATTTT
NA,TRBJ1-6,TRBV6-2/TRBV6-3,TRBD1,CASRTGGVGSPLHF,TGTGCCAGCCGGACAGGGGGAGTTGGTTCACCCCTCCACTTT
once,TRBJ1-4,TRBV5-4,NA,CASSLSRETGDEKLFF,TGTGCCAGCAGCCTTAGTAGAGAGACAGGAGATGAAAAACTGTTTTTT